The 19 T cell receptor beta chains listed next were all sequenced from one sample in a study of Graves' ophthalmopathy and Graves' hyperthyroidism. RNA transcripts served as template for amplifying TCR beta CDR3 sequences. Second-round multiplex PCR came after a first-round RT-PCR that employed HTBI primers. From the multiplex PCR reads, TCRdb called clonotypes with MiXCR, one entry per CDR3 protein. Of around 670,000 distinct CDR3 sequences listed, approximately 40% were seen once; the top ten hold approximately 43%. Sequenced material: peripheral blood. The receptors come from an adult man with Graves' ophthalmopathy.

To note about this clonotype: Being one base from a much bigger clone, this may be a read error. The V gene is TRBV20-1, the J gene TRBJ1-1; D remains ambiguous. Trimming stripped 3 bases from V and 6 bases from J, with 14 bases between. This CDR3 has 13 residues. Per germline, CDR1 DFQATT and CDR2 SNEGSKA (reference sequence). This CDR3 reads CSASPDPDAEAFF. The CDR3 DNA is TGCAGTGCTAGCCCAGACCCTGACGCTGAAGCTTTCTTT.

The genes are TRBV9 and TRBJ1-1; 7 nucleotides align to TRBD1. This CDR3 is built from 15 residues. The V gene end was trimmed by 0 bases and the J gene end by 3 bases; junction bases not matched to a gene: 5. The V gene's germline CDR1 is SGDLS and CDR2 YYNGEE. CDR3 in amino acids: CASSVGSQGDTEAFF. DNA of the CDR3: TGTGCCAGCAGCGTAGGATCTCAGGGGGACACTGAAGCTTTCTTT.

The chain has TRBV20-1 and TRBJ2-3; D might be TRBD2 (5 bases). CDR1 is DFQATT and CDR2 is SNEGSKA in the germline V gene (reference sequence). The CDR3 sequence is 13 residues long. V was trimmed by 3 bases and J by 6 bases, leaving 13 bases between them. The CDR3 is CSARAGNDDTQYF. The CDR3 nucleotides are TGCAGTGCTAGGGCCGGGAATGATGATACGCAGTATTTT.

Note on this clonotype: A read error is possible here, since a much larger clone lies one base away. The genes are TRBV10-3 and TRBJ2-5; the D gene is possibly TRBD2 (5 bases). Germline V gene sequence: CDR1 ENHRY, CDR2 SYGVKD. This CDR3 has 14 amino acids. CDR3 bases: TGTGCCACCAGTGACATGACTGGAGGAGAGACCCAGTACTTC. This gives the protein CATSDMTGGETQYF.

The V gene is TRBV2, the J gene TRBJ2-5, with D possibly being TRBD1 or TRBD2 (7 bases each). Looked up from germline, CDR1 is SNHLY and CDR2 is FYNNEI. This CDR3 comprises 15 residues. V gave up 5 bases and J gave up 3 bases, with 16 bases separating them. The DNA for the CDR3 is TGTGCCAGCAGTCCCCCAGGGGGGGCCGAAGAGACCCAGTACTTC. This encodes CASSPPGGAEETQYF. Variable domain in full (rest from reference TRBV2 and TRBJ2-5): EPEVTQTPSHQVTQMGQEVILRCVPISNHLYFYWYRQILGQKVEFLVSFYNNEISEKSEIFDDQFSVERPDGSNFTLKIRSTKLEDSAMYFCASSPPGGAEETQYFGPGTRLLVL.

The gene calls are TRBV29-1 and TRBJ2-7, with TRBD2 matching over 11 bases. CDR1 and CDR2 (germline): SQVTM, ANQGSEA. The CDR3 has 13 amino acids. The J segment lost 9 bases and the V segment lost 0 bases, leaving 4 bases of the junction unmatched. CDR3: CSVEELAGERQYF. The CDR3 DNA reads as TGCAGCGTTGAAGAACTAGCGGGAGAAAGGCAGTACTTC.

This clonotype was detected many times. The genes are TRBV10-3 and TRBJ1-4; 7 bases are a match to TRBD1. The CDR3 length is 14 residues. From germline, CDR1 is ENHRY and CDR2 SYGVKD. The V gene end was trimmed by 10 bases and the J gene end by 8 bases; junction bases not matched to a gene: 13. The CDR3 protein is CATGGRNREEKLFF. CDR3 coding DNA: TGTGCCACAGGGGGGCGAAACAGGGAAGAAAAACTGTTTTTT.

This clonotype was observed a handful of times. V and J are TRBV2 and TRBJ1-2; D may be TRBD1 (5 bases). Germline V gene data show CDR1 as SNHLY and CDR2 as FYNNEI. This CDR3 spans 16 amino acids. V was cut by 8 bases and J by 3 bases, with 22 bases left in between. Written as DNA, the CDR3 is TGTGCCAGCTCTTACTCGGGGCAGTCGATAGACTATGGCTACACCTTC. Encoded protein: CASSYSGQSIDYGYTF. Together with reference TRBV2 and TRBJ1-2, the CDR3 gives the full variable domain: EPEVTQTPSHQVTQMGQEVILRCVPISNHLYFYWYRQILGQKVEFLVSFYNNEISEKSEIFDDQFSVERPDGSNFTLKIRSTKLEDSAMYFCASSYSGQSIDYGYTFGSGTRLTVV.

This clonotype has ten or more counts. The chain uses TRBV7-2 and TRBJ2-7; TRBD2 agrees at 10 bases. J gave up 4 bases and V 1 base, and 4 bases lay outside the gene matches. Germline CDR1 reads SGHTA; CDR2 reads FQGNSA. CDR3 length: 15 amino acids. The DNA of the CDR3 is TGTGCCAGCAGCTTAGAGGTAGCGGGGGGTTACGAGCAGTACTTC. Encoded protein: CASSLEVAGGYEQYF.

As regards this clonotype: Its ends do not fully match the called genes, so a read error is possible. CDR3 sequence: CASSWGGVAGRGTDTQYF. DNA of the CDR3: TGTGCCAGCAGTTGGGGCGGAGTAGCGGGACGGGGCACAGATACACAGTATTTT. The J gene is TRBJ2-3, the V gene TRBV5-6, with TRBD2 matching 8 bases. Germline V gene lookup returns CDR1 SGHDT and CDR2 YYEEEE. CDR3 length: 18 amino acids.

This clonotype has at least ten counts. The rearrangement links TRBV19 to TRBJ1-1; 7 bases align to TRBD1. Germline V lookup: CDR1 LNHDA, CDR2 SQIVND (reference sequence). The length of the CDR3 is 13 residues. The V and J ends lost 1 base and 11 bases, in that order; junction bases with no gene match: 7. CDR3 residues: CASSIVAGGRAFF. CDR3 coding DNA: TGTGCCAGTAGTATAGTGGCAGGGGGACGTGCTTTCTTT.

This chain connects TRBV2 to TRBJ2-7; D perhaps matches TRBD2 (7 bases). Germline V lookup: CDR1 SNHLY, CDR2 FYNNEI. CDR3 length: 15 residues. V dropped 6 bases and J dropped 4 bases, with 19 bases sitting between them. CDR3 sequence: CASSSRAGGPYEQYF. The CDR3 coding sequence is TGTGCCAGCAGCTCTAGAGCCGGGGGGCCTTACGAGCAGTACTTC.

The gene calls are TRBV20-1 and TRBJ1-1; D unresolved. Germline values: CDR1 DFQATT, CDR2 SNEGSKA (reference sequence). With 0 bases removed from V and 4 bases from J, the gap between germline ends came to 9 bases. The CDR3 is 13 amino acids. This CDR3 reads CSARDTVSTEAFF. For the CDR3, the DNA is TGCAGTGCTAGAGATACGGTGAGCACTGAAGCTTTCTTT.

The chain employs TRBV29-1 and TRBJ2-7; D may be TRBD1 or TRBD2 (5 bases each). The germline V gene has CDR1 SQVTM and CDR2 ANQGSEA. Trimming shortened V by 0 bases and J by 6 bases, and 18 bases separated the two germline ends. CDR3 length: 15 amino acids. The CDR3 DNA follows: TGCAGCGTTGAAGAGGCGAAGGGGAGCGGTGCCGAGCAGTACTTC. Amino acids: CSVEEAKGSGAEQYF.

This clonotype has just a few counts. The chain joins TRBV29-1 to TRBJ2-5; 10 bases agree with TRBD1. The germline gives CDR1 SQVTM, CDR2 ANQGSEA. This CDR3 is built from 15 residues. Trimming cost V 7 bases and J 5 bases; bases outside gene matches: 13. The CDR3 DNA reads as TGCAGCGGGGGAGGACAGGGGGTAGCCCGGGAGACCCAGTACTTC. It encodes CSGGGQGVARETQYF.

The sample holds a few counts of this clonotype. The chain carries TRBV10-3 and TRBJ2-3, with D possibly called TRBD1 or TRBD2 (6 bases each). Germline CDR1 reads ENHRY; CDR2 reads SYGVKD. Trimming stripped 3 bases from V and 8 bases from J, with 18 bases between. The CDR3 has 15 residues. CDR3 nucleotides: TGTGCCATCAGTGACAGGGGATCGGAGGGGGGTACGCAGTATTTT. It encodes CAISDRGSEGGTQYF.

This clonotype was seen ten or more times. The CDR3 is CAISESGQGSNTEAFF. The CDR3 bases are TGTGCCATCAGTGAGTCAGGACAGGGGTCTAACACTGAAGCTTTCTTT. V usage is TRBV10-3 and J usage is TRBJ1-1, with 9 bases that match TRBD1. The V gene's germline CDR1 is ENHRY and CDR2 SYGVKD. CDR3 length: 16 amino acids. Germline trimming cut 0 bases from V and 2 bases from J; bases unmatched to any gene: 4.

The V gene is TRBV5-1, the J gene TRBJ2-3, with TRBD2 as a possible D gene (6 bases). Per the germline V gene, CDR1 is SGHRS and CDR2 is YFSETQ. V was shortened by 1 base and J by 3 bases, with 12 bases between the two germline ends. This CDR3 spans 15 amino acids. The CDR3 DNA follows: TGCGCCAGCAGCTTGACGTGGAGGGGAACAGATACGCAGTATTTT. It encodes CASSLTWRGTDTQYF.

This clonotype was picked up many times. The chain combines TRBV7-2 with TRBJ1-1; D is perhaps TRBD1 (6 bases). CDR1 and CDR2 from the germline V gene are SGHTA and FQGNSA. The CDR3 consists of 13 residues. Between the trimmed V and J ends, which lost 5 bases and 1 base, there was a span of 8 bases. The DNA for the CDR3 is TGTGCCAGCAGCCGACAGGCGAACACTGAAGCTTTCTTT. It codes for CASSRQANTEAFF.